This T cell receptor beta chain derives from a study of blood T cell repertoires in COVID-19. Turning to the study itself: PBMCs, B-cell-depleted T cells, or T cells provided the cDNA or gDNA that made up the material.

Generated by immunoSEQ multiplex PCR, the TCRdb table keeps only in-frame clones and is missing some. The table includes roughly 220,000 clones, 81% detected once. Germline CDR1 SNHLY, CDR2 FYNNEI. The CDR3 has 14 residues. V lost 8 bases to trimming and J lost 3 bases, with 14 bases between them. The chain has TRBV2 and TRBJ2-1; D possibly corresponds to TRBD2 (5 bases). Sequenced: peripheral blood. This clonotype originated in a woman older than 75 with COVID-19, enrolled during active disease. The CDR3 nucleotides are TGTGCCAGCGAGAGGGAATATGACTACAATGAGCAGTTCTTC. Amino acid sequence: CASEREYDYNEQFF.